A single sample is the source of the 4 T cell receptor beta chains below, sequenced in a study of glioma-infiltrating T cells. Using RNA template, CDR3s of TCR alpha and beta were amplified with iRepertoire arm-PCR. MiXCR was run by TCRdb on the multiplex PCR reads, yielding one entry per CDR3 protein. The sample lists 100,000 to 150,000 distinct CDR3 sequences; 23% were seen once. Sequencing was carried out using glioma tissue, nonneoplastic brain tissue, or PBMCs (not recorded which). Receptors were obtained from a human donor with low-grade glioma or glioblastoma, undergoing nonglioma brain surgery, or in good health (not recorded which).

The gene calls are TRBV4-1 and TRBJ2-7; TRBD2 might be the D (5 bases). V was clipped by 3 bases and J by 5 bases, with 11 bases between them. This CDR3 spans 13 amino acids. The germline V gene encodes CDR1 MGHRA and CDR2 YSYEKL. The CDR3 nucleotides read TGCGCCAGCAGCCAGCTTCCTAGCAACGAGCAGTACTTC. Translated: CASSQLPSNEQYF.

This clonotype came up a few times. The CDR3 loop reads CASKLASPYNEQFF. The CDR3 DNA reads as TGCGCCAGCAAACTAGCTTCCCCCTACAATGAGCAGTTCTTC. This chain joins TRBV5-1 and TRBJ2-1; perhaps TRBD2 as D (6 bases). Trimming took 6 bases from V and 2 from J, leaving 12 bases between them. The CDR3 consists of 14 residues. CDR1 is SGHRS and CDR2 is YFSETQ in the germline V gene.

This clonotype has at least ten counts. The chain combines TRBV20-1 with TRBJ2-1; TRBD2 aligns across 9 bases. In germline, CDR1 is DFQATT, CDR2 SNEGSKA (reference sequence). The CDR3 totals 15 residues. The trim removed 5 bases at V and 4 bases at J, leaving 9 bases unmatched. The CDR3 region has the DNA TGCAGTGCTCCCGGGACTAGCAGTTCATACAATGAGCAGTTCTTC. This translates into CSAPGTSSSYNEQFF.

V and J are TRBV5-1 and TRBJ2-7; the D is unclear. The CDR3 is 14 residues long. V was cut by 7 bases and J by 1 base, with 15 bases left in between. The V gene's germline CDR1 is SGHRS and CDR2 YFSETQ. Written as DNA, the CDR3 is TGCGCCAGCTGCGCCAGGTCACCGTCCTACGAGCAGTACTTC. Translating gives CASCARSPSYEQYF. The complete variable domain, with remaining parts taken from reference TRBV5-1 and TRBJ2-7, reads KAGVTQTPRYLIKTRGQQVTLSCSPISGHRSVSWYQQTPGQGLQFLFEYFSETQRNKGNFPGRFSGRQFSNSRSEMNVSTLELGDSALYLCASCARSPSYEQYFGPGTRLTVT.